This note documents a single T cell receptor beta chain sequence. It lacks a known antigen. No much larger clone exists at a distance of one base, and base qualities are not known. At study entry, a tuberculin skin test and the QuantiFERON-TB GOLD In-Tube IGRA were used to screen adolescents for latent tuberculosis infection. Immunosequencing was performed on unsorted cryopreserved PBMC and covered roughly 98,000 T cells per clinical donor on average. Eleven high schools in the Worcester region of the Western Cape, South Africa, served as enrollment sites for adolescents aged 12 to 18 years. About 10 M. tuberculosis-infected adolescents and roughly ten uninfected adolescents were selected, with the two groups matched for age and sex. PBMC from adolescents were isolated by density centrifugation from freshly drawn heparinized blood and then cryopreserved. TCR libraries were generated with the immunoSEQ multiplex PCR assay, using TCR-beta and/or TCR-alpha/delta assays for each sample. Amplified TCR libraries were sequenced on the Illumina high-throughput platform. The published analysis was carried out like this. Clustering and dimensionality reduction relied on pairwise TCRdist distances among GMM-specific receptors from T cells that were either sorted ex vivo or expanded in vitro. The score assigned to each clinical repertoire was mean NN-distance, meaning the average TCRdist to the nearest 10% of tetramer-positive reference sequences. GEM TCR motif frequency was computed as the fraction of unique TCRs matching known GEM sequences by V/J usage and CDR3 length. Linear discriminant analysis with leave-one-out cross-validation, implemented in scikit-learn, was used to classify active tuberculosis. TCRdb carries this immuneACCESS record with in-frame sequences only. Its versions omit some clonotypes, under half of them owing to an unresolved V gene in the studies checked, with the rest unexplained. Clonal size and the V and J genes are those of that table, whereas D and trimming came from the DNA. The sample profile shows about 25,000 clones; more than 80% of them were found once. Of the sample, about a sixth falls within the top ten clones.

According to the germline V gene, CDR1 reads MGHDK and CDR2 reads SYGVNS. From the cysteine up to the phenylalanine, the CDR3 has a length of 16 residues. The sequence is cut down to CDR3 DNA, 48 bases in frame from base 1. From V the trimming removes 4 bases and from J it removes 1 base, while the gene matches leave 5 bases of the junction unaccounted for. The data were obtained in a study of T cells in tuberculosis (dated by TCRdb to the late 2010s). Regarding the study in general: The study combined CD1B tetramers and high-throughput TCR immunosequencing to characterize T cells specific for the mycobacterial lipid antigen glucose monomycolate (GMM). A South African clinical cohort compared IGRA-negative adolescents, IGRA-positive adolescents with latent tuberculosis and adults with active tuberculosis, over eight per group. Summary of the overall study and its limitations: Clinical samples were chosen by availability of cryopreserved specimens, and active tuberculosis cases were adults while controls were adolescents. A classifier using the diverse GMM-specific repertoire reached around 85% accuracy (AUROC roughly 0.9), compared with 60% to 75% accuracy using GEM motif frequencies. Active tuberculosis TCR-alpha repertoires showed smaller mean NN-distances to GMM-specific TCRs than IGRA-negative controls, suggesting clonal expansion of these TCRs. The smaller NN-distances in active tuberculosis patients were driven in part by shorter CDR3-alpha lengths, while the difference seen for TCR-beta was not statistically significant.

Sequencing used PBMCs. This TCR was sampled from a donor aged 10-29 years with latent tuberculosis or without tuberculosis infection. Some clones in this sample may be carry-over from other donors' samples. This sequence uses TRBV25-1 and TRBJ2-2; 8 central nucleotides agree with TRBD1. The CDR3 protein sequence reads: CASSGGQGENTGELFF. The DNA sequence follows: TGTGCCAGCAGTGGTGGACAGGGCGAGAACACCGGGGAGCTGTTTTTT.